The clone carrying this TCR beta chain was counted at least ten times. Antigen: not known. These data are taken from a study of T-cell memory formation after mild COVID-19. Findings and caveats of the study: Later expanders leaned toward CD4+, whereas clones contracting from day 15 to 85 were balanced CD4/CD8. Chiefly within CM and EM were the contracting CD4+ clones; CD8+ ones were within EMRA. Cross-reactive memory appears to have joined, as suggested by some responding clones showing up in pre-infection memory.

One entry per CDR3 protein results from TCRdb running MiXCR on the 5' RACE reads. The data hold 450,000 or so distinct CDR3 sequences, with about 23% observed a single time. The CDR3 is made up of 16 amino acids. Trimming at V came to 5 bases and at J to 6 bases, leaving 7 bases not matched to a gene. The germline V gene has CDR1 SGHTA and CDR2 FQGNSA. The sample consisted of PBMCs or a T cell subset sorted from them (not recorded which). The rearrangement uses TRBV7-2 and TRBJ2-2; 12 positions agree with TRBD2. This TCR came from an adult woman who had mild COVID-19 (a few samples of this study predate the infection). Cell type and time point are not known. CDR3 amino acids: CASSPRLAGVAGELFF. The CDR3 DNA is TGTGCCAGCAGCCCCCGACTAGCGGGAGTGGCCGGGGAGCTGTTTTTT.